This TCR beta chain was recovered during a study of blood T cell repertoires in COVID-19. The wider study: The analysed material was cDNA or gDNA that came from T cells, B-cell-depleted T cells, or PBMCs.

Germline V gene data show CDR1 as LGHNT and CDR2 as FRNRAP. The junction had 22 bases not matched to a gene; V was cut back by 9 bases and J by 7 bases. This CDR3 spans 17 amino acids. Sequenced by immunoSEQ multiplex PCR; TCRdb stores in-frame clones only, minus some. The sample has a few hundred thousand clones; around 83% are singletons. This clone showed up just once. The chain has TRBV12-5 and TRBJ1-2; the match to TRBD1 covers 8 bases. The sequencing input was PBMCs or T cells enriched from blood (not recorded which). The TCR comes from a woman aged 50 to 65 who had recovered from COVID-19. The CDR3 is CARTRRDRLRLVSGYTF. For the CDR3, the DNA is TGTGCTAGGACCCGGAGGGACAGGTTACGGTTGGTAAGTGGCTACACCTTC.